The entry below describes one T cell receptor beta chain. The Seattle site enrolled patients during active infection and followed them longitudinally. This CDR3 contains 15 residues. V gave up 3 bases and J gave up 1 base, with 7 bases separating them. Germline-derived CDR1 and CDR2 are KGHSH and LQKENI. The sample comes from a study of blood T cell repertoires in COVID-19. Generated by immunoSEQ multiplex PCR, the TCRdb table keeps only in-frame clones and is missing some. The table lists about 180,000 clones, more than 75% of them singletons. The chain uses TRBV18 and TRBJ2-6; the D gene is possibly TRBD1 (6 bases). Sequenced sample: peripheral blood. The sequence was collected from a person between 65 and 79 years old with COVID-19, enrolled during active disease. As DNA, the CDR3 is TGTGCCAGCTCACCCACAGGGTCTGGGGCCAACGTCCTGACTTTC. Protein product: CASSPTGSGANVLTF.